This TCR beta chain was identified during a study of T cell repertoires in cytomegalovirus infection. Looking at the study overall: Carrying CMV and the relevant HLA type showed in public TCR beta signatures.

Findings of the study overall: Pooled public TCR beta family frequency picked out CMV carriers with the relevant HLA. CMV-specific TCR beta clonotypes restricted by HLA-C were the ones dominating the ex vivo response.

In the case of this clonotype: Its antigen is currently unknown.

TCRdb ran MiXCR on the reads and lists one entry per CDR3 protein. The top ten hold approximately 8.2% of the sample, which has hundreds of thousands of distinct CDR3 sequences, roughly 24% seen once. Looked up from germline, CDR1 is DFQATT and CDR2 is SNEGSKA (reference sequence). The CDR3 is made up of 16 amino acids. V was trimmed by 0 bases and J by 0 bases, leaving 14 bases between them. This sequence joins TRBV20-1 and TRBJ1-1; D might be TRBD1 (5 bases). The sequence was obtained from a human donor in good health (CMV status not recorded). Some clones in this sample may be carry-over from other donors' samples. Sequencing was carried out using CD8+ T cells from PBMCs. The CDR3 DNA follows: TGCAGTGCTAGAGATATGAGGGGAGGTATGAACACTGAAGCTTTCTTT. It yields the protein CSARDMRGGMNTEAFF.